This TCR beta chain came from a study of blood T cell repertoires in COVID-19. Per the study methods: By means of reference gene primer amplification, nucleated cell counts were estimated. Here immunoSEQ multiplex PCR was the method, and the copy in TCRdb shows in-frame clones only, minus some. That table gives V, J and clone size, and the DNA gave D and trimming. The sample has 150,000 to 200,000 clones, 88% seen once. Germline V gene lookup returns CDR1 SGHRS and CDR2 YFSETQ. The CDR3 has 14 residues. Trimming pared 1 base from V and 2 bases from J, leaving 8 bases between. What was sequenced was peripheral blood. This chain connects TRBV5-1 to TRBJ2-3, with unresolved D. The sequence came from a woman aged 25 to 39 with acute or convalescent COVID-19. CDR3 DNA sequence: TGCGCCAGCAGCTTGAACAGCCACACAGATACGCAGTATTTT. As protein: CASSLNSHTDTQYF.